These T cell receptor beta chains were read from a single sample in a study of T-cell memory formation after mild COVID-19. TCRdb re-called the 5' RACE reads with MiXCR, one entry per CDR3 protein. The sample consists of under 300,000 distinct CDR3 sequences, around 17% of them appearing once. The sample comprised PBMCs or a T cell subset sorted from them (not recorded which). The source of these receptors is a man younger than 35 who had mild COVID-19 (a few samples of this study predate the infection). Cell type and time point are not known. The CDR3 runs from the conserved cysteine through the conserved F or W. A D gene is named only where the DNA matches it firmly.

>TRBV4-2|14|TRBJ1-4|TRBD1
CASSLRQGNEKLFF
>TRBV10-3|16|TRBJ2-3|NA
CATVSYPGSSTDTQYF
>TRBV5-1|14|TRBJ1-1|NA
CASSFQTATGEAFF
>TRBV20-1|11|TRBJ2-7|TRBD1
CSVAGGHEQYF
>TRBV25-1|13|TRBJ1-1|TRBD1
CASSPGGVAEAFF
>TRBV7-6|15|TRBJ1-6|NA
CASSKRDMDASPLHF
>TRBV5-1|14|TRBJ1-4|NA
CASSLEGFAEKLFF
>TRBV6-5|19|TRBJ2-3|TRBD2
CASSLRASGGPTVTDTQYF
>TRBV7-2|16|TRBJ2-1|TRBD2
CASTLRPPAGYNEQFF
>TRBV19|14|TRBJ2-1|NA
CASSMSSSYNEQFF
>TRBV7-9|12|TRBJ2-1|NA
CASSVDSRQQFF
>TRBV18|13|TRBJ2-3|NA
CASSPGVLEGQYF
>TRBV12-3/TRBV12-4|15|TRBJ2-3|TRBD2
CASSWTSGVVDTQYF
>TRBV9|15|TRBJ2-5|NA
CASSVVSGSQETQYF
>TRBV5-4|14|TRBJ2-4|TRBD1
CASSADRGVNIQYF
>TRBV2|14|TRBJ2-7|NA
CASSDRTSSYEQYF
>TRBV7-8|14|TRBJ1-2|NA
CASSREEWDYGYTF
>TRBV18|15|TRBJ2-5|NA
CASSPQAGGQETQYF
>TRBV5-1|12|TRBJ2-3|NA
CASSLAPYTQYF
>TRBV7-8|12|TRBJ1-1|NA
CASSPGKTEAFF
>TRBV7-3|15|TRBJ2-3|TRBD1
CASSPGTGGADTQYF
>TRBV28|14|TRBJ1-2|NA
CANRRQGVGYGYTF
>TRBV5-6|15|TRBJ1-5|NA
CASSQGRQGLKPQHF
>TRBV6-6|15|TRBJ2-1|TRBD1
CASRLGQGVLDEQFF
>TRBV10-3|11|TRBJ2-1|TRBD2
CATGGRNEQFF
>TRBV20-1|11|TRBJ2-5|TRBD2
CGIAGQETQYF
>TRBV3-1|16|TRBJ1-1|TRBD1
CASSQAPTGWGTEAFF
>TRBV7-9|11|TRBJ1-3|NA
CASSPGNTIYF
>TRBV5-1|13|TRBJ2-3|NA
CASSPTPADTQYF
>TRBV2|13|TRBJ1-1|NA
CASSEGGSTEAFF
>TRBV9|15|TRBJ1-5|NA
CASSVEGYSGQPQHF
>TRBV5-1|15|TRBJ1-1|TRBD1
CASSPTGVMNTEAFF
>TRBV24-1|14|TRBJ2-6|TRBD1
CATSGVGTDGVLTF
>TRBV12-5|12|TRBJ1-5|NA
CASGLEDQPQHF
>TRBV20-1|15|TRBJ1-5|NA
CSAVNDGAGNQPQHF
>TRBV27|15|TRBJ2-3|NA
CASRAAGVFRDTQYF
>TRBV5-1|16|TRBJ1-2|TRBD1
CASSLAWSTGDYGYTF
>TRBV10-1|13|TRBJ2-3|NA
CASSAQRADTQYF
>TRBV18|14|TRBJ1-2|TRBD1
CASSRTGTVDGYTF
>TRBV7-7|16|TRBJ2-1|NA
CASSLEVGSSYNEQFF
>TRBV6-5|14|TRBJ2-2|TRBD1
CASSFQGAIGELFF
>TRBV30|13|TRBJ1-5|TRBD1
CAWSGQGVQPQHF
>TRBV5-1|14|TRBJ2-5|TRBD1
CASSPGTGTETQYF
>TRBV7-9|15|TRBJ2-3|NA
CASSLVGPRGAAQYF
>TRBV3-1|14|TRBJ1-5|NA
CASSQDVWYQPQHF
>TRBV6-5|17|TRBJ2-1|NA
CASSRGLSGRSYNEQFF
>TRBV5-4|14|TRBJ2-5|NA
CASSLAGQKETQYF
>TRBV6-4|15|TRBJ2-1|NA
CASSDLSAGNSEQFF
>TRBV4-3|15|TRBJ2-7|NA
CASSQGSLGTYEQYF
>TRBV5-1|15|TRBJ2-1|TRBD2
CASSFGTSGYNEQFF
>TRBV20-1|15|TRBJ2-3|TRBD2
CSARDPGGSTDTQYF